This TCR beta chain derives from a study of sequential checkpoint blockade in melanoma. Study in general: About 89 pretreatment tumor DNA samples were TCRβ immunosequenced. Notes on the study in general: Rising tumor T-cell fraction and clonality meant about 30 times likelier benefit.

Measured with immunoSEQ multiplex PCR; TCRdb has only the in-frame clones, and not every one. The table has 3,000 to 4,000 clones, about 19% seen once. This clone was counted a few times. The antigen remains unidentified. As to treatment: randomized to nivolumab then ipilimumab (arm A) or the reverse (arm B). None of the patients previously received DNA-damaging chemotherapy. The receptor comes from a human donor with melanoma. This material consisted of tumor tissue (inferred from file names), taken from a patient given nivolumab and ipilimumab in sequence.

The CDR3 nucleotides read TGTGCCAGTAGACCAATAACCCGGGGAGCGGGGCGACGCACCGGGGAGCTGTTTTTT. This codes for CASRPITRGAGRRTGELFF. The chain links TRBV19 to TRBJ2-2, with 7 bases that match TRBD2. This CDR3 contains 19 residues. The V segment lost 6 bases and the J segment 4 bases; nucleotides outside the gene matches: 20. The germline V gene has CDR1 LNHDA and CDR2 SQIVND (reference sequence). The full variable domain, its missing parts supplied by reference TRBV19 and TRBJ2-2, is DGGITQSPKYLFRKEGQNVTLSCEQNLNHDAMYWYRQDPGQGLRLIYYSQIVNDFQKGDIAEGYSVSREKKESFPLTVTSAQKNPTAFYLCASRPITRGAGRRTGELFFGEGSRLTVL.